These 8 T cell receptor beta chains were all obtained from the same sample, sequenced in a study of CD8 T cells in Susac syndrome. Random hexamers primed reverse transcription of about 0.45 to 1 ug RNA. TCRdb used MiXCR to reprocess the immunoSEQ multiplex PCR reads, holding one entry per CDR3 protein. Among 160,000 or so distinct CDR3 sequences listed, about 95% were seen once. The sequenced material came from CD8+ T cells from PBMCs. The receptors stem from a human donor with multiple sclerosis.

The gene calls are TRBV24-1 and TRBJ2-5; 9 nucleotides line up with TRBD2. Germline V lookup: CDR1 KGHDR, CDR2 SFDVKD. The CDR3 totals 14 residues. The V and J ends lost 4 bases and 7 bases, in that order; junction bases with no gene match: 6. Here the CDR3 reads CATSDPSSGRTQYF. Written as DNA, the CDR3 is TGTGCCACCAGTGACCCCAGTAGCGGGAGGACCCAGTACTTC.

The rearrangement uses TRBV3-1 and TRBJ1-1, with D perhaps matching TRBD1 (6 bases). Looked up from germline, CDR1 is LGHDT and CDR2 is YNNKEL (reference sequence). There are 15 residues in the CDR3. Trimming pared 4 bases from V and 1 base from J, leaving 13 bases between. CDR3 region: CASSPYGQPNTEAFF. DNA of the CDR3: TGTGCCAGCAGCCCCTATGGACAGCCGAACACTGAAGCTTTCTTT.

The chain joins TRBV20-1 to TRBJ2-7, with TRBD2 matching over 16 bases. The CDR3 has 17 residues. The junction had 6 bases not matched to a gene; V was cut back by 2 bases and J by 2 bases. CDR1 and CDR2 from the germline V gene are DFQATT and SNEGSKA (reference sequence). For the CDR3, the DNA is TGCAGTGCTAGAACTCCGGGACTAGCGGGAGGGGCCTACGAGCAGTACTTC. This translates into CSARTPGLAGGAYEQYF.

This CDR3 is CASTPTGWETQYF. The CDR3 nucleotides are TGCGCCAGCACCCCGACAGGGTGGGAGACCCAGTACTTC. The chain carries TRBV4-1 and TRBJ2-5; TRBD1 matches 7 bases. The germline V gene has CDR1 MGHRA and CDR2 YSYEKL. The CDR3 spans 13 residues. V gave up 7 bases and J gave up 5 bases; unmatched junction bases: 7.

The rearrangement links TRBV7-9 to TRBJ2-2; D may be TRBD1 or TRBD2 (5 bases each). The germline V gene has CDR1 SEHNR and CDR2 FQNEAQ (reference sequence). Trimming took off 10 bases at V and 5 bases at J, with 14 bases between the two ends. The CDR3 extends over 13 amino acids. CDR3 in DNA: TGTGCCACCTCCGGGACCTCAACCGGGGAGCTGTTTTTT. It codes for CATSGTSTGELFF.

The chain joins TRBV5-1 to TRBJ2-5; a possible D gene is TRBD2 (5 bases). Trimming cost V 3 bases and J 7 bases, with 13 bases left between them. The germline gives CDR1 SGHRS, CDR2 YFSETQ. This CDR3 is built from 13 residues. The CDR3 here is CASSSPEGVTQYF. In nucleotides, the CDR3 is TGCGCCAGCAGCTCCCCTGAGGGAGTGACCCAGTACTTC.

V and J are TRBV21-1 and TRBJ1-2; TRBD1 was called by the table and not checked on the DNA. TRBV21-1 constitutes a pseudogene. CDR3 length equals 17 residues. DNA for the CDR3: TGTGCCAGCAGCAAATATTGGACACCACCTGGGGCTTATGGCTACACCTTC. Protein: CASSKYWTPPGAYGYTF.

The CDR3 reads CASSDFGRGDIQYF. CDR3 sequence (DNA): TGCGCCAGCTCAGATTTCGGGCGAGGGGACATTCAGTACTTC. This rearrangement joins TRBV5-1 to TRBJ2-4; possibly TRBD1 or TRBD2 for D (5 bases each). The CDR3 is 14 amino acids. Trimming removed 7 bases at V and 8 bases at J, with 19 bases between. Germline V lookup: CDR1 SGHRS, CDR2 YFSETQ.